This TCR beta chain is drawn from a study of identical twins listed by TCRdb under 2016. Broadly, across the study: To test whether fetal clonotypes persist, the study used deep sequencing on TCR alpha and beta repertoires from monozygotic twins, unrelated adults of various ages, and cord blood. To rule out contamination, replicate twin experiments were performed at different times with different library preparation protocols.

Every donor was a healthy Caucasian. Miltenyi CD45RO+ enrichment and human naive T-cell isolation kits were used to isolate memory (CD45RO+) and naive T cells from PBMC. In its sample, this clonotype was seen a few times. Its antigen is still unknown. No clone much larger than this one lies a single base away; base qualities are absent. Results the study describes overall, beyond this receptor: The excess sharing between twins in beta out-of-frame sequences was weaker because fewer shared sequences reduced the signal-to-noise ratio. Because the same donors could not be followed over many years, the conclusions relied on cross-sectional statistical analysis. Zero-insertion analyses could be partly confounded by invariant T cells such as MAIT and iNKT, although diverse VJ usage argued against such confounding for most clonotypes. Fewer insertions were carried by abundant cord blood beta clonotypes, a similar but weaker trend appeared in young adult naive repertoires, and no such trend appeared in memory repertoires. Compared with coincidental sharing between unrelated individuals, out-of-frame TCR alpha sequences shared between twins showed an excess of sequences with low generation probability. In monozygotic twins, recombination models systematically underestimated out-of-frame TCR alpha sharing, but the models matched the sharing seen between unrelated individuals.

The CDR3 goes from the cysteine to the phenylalanine over 16 residues. Only the CDR3 DNA stays, 48 bases, in frame from base 1. The germline V gene provides CDR1 SGHDT and CDR2 YYEEEE. For this chain, trimming is 1 base at the V end and 7 bases at the J end, and the number of junction bases without a gene match is 4. Libraries were prepared through 5' RACE. The instrument was an Illumina HiSeq 2000. A universal primer binding site was added through template switching, and the final cDNA carried a unique molecular identifier so that TCR cDNA molecules could be counted accurately. First-strand cDNA for TCR alpha and beta chains was synthesized from specific primers in the conserved constant-segment region. Each cDNA library was double barcoded, with a SMART-Mk sample barcode plus Illumina barcodes, to control for contamination. TruSeq adapter sequences along with Illumina sample barcodes were introduced in two successive PCR steps. The TCR alpha and beta cDNA libraries were sequenced on the Illumina HiSeq platform using custom primers. Per the source publication's procedure: MiGEC processed the raw reads to extract unique molecular identifiers, while MiXCR was used to determine the CDR3 positions. Recombination models were inferred per individual with the repgenHMM and IGoR tools using an EM algorithm. The analysis of shared clonotypes was done with the tcR package in R, with sharing normalized by the product of cloneset sizes. To study raw recombination without the effects of thymic and clonal selection, out-of-frame nonproductive sequences were analyzed. TCRdb handled the public reads itself, with Q25 trimming in fastp and clone calling in MiXCR, and kept productive beta chains. Every entry covers one CDR3 protein and lists the most common genes and DNA from its rows. The V and J calls here are based on TCRdb, not the publication. The sample table contains about 240,000 distinct CDR3 sequences; only one count was recorded for over 9.5% of them. The ten largest clones represent more than 8% of the sample.

Sequencing was done on a sample of memory T cells sorted from blood. Reading the label with the study, this specimen's cell subset or site is: CD45RO+ enriched T cells. The V gene is TRBV5-6 and the J gene is TRBJ2-1; 14 central bases correspond to TRBD2. This TCR was sampled from a man aged 50 to 60 in good health. In nucleotide form, the sequence is TGTGCCAGCAGCTTGCCGGGACTAGCGGGGGAGAATGAGCAGTTCTTC. The resulting protein is CASSLPGLAGENEQFF.